These T cell receptor beta chains were read from a single sample in a study of lymphopenia after photon versus proton radiotherapy. TCRdb's table, derived via immunoSEQ multiplex PCR, lists solely in-frame clones and lacks some. The sample includes some 30,000 clones, 85% to 90% of them seen just once. This specimen consisted of peripheral blood, obtained from a patient treated with photon-based radiotherapy. These receptors all stem from a woman between 50 and 59 years old with pancreatic cancer. CDR3s include the opening cysteine and the closing phenylalanine or tryptophan. D genes are given only for firm matches. The size of a clone is reported for some rows only, either as once, few or many, or as a class for expanded clones.

NA,TRBV19,TRBJ2-7,TRBD2,TGTGCCAGTAGTCAGACTAGCGGGAGGGCCTACGAGCAGTACTTC,CASSQTSGRAYEQYF
NA,TRBV5-4,TRBJ2-5,TRBD2,TGTGCCAGCAGCTTGGAGGCTAGCGGGAGGCAAGAGACCCAGTACTTC,CASSLEASGRQETQYF
once,TRBV7-2,TRBJ2-2,NA,TGTGCCAGCAGCTTAGTGGTGGGTCCCACCGGGGAGCTGTTTTTT,CASSLVVGPTGELFF
large,TRBV19,TRBJ1-5,TRBD1,TGTGCCAGTAGTAACCCACAGGGGGGGCCCCAGCATTTT,CASSNPQGGPQHF
NA,TRBV18,TRBJ2-5,NA,TGTGCCAGCTCCGACGGACGGTCCGTGGGGGCCCAGTACTTC,CASSDGRSVGAQYF
NA,TRBV30,TRBJ1-5,NA,TGTGCCTGGAGTGATGTGGGGGCCACCGCTAGCAATCAGCCCCAGCATTTT,CAWSDVGATASNQPQHF
few,TRBV7-9,TRBJ1-5,NA,TGTGCCAGCAGCTTACAAGGACAAGTAAATCAGCCCCAGCATTTT,CASSLQGQVNQPQHF
NA,TRBV9,TRBJ2-2,NA,TGTGCCAGCACCGTAGGGGTTCAGAAGGGCACCGGGGAGCTGTTTTTT,CASTVGVQKGTGELFF
NA,TRBV4-3,TRBJ1-2,TRBD1,TGCGCCAGCAGCCATGAGGCGCGGGACAGAGATGGCTACACCTTC,CASSHEARDRDGYTF
NA,TRBV28,TRBJ2-5,NA,TGTGCCAGCAGTTTTCGGGACGTCCGAGAGACCCAGTACTTC,CASSFRDVRETQYF
NA,TRBV6-6,TRBJ2-1,NA,TGTGCCAGCAGTTCCCCGAGGGGTAGGGACAATGAGCAGTTCTTC,CASSSPRGRDNEQFF
NA,TRBV11-2,TRBJ1-2,NA,TGTGCCAGCAGCTTAGACAGCGCCTTTCGGGGAGGCTACACCTTC,CASSLDSAFRGGYTF
NA,TRBV6-4,TRBJ2-7,TRBD2,TGTGCCAGCAGACCCCCCCAGACTAGCGGGCTCCCCTACGAGCAGTACTTC,CASRPPQTSGLPYEQYF
NA,TRBV2,TRBJ1-1,NA,TGTGCCAGCAGTGCACATCTGAGGAACACTGAAGCTTTCTTT,CASSAHLRNTEAFF
NA,TRBV2,TRBJ2-7,TRBD2,TGTGCCAGCAGCCGCGCGGGGGGGGAGCAGTACTTC,CASSRAGGEQYF
once,TRBV7-9,TRBJ2-3,TRBD2,TGTGCCAGCAGCTTGGGACTAGCGGACCGCACAGATACGCAGTATTTT,CASSLGLADRTDTQYF
NA,TRBV13,TRBJ2-7,NA,TGTGCCAGCAGCTCCTCCTACGAGCAGTACTTC,CASSSSYEQYF
NA,TRBV4-3,TRBJ1-1,NA,TGCGCCAGCGCGGCGGGGAACGGCAACACTGAAGCTTTCTTT,CASAAGNGNTEAFF
NA,TRBV5-1,TRBJ2-2,NA,TGCGCCAGCAGCTTGGGTACAGCGAACACCGGGGAGCTGTTTTTT,CASSLGTANTGELFF
NA,TRBV5-4,TRBJ1-2,NA,TGTGCCATCTACGGGGGGGGAGGCAACTATGGCTACACCTTC,CAIYGGGGNYGYTF
NA,TRBV4-3,TRBJ1-3,NA,TGCGCCAGCAGCCAAGACAGGGTCTCTGGAAACACCATATATTTT,CASSQDRVSGNTIYF
NA,TRBV15,TRBJ2-7,NA,TGTGCCACCAGCAGCGGTTCCTACGAGCAGTACTTC,CATSSGSYEQYF
NA,TRBV7-2,TRBJ2-3,NA,TGTGCCAGCAGCTTGGGGACGGGCCGGGCTACGCAGTATTTT,CASSLGTGRATQYF
NA,TRBV7-2,TRBJ2-7,TRBD2,TGTGCCAGCAGCTACCTAGCGGGTTCCGTTGACTACGAGCAGTACTTC,CASSYLAGSVDYEQYF
once,TRBV5-6,TRBJ2-3,NA,TGTGCCAGCATCTGGAGGGGGGCAGATACGCAGTATTTT,CASIWRGADTQYF
NA,TRBV9,TRBJ2-7,TRBD1,TGTGCCAGCAGCCCATGGACAGGGCTTGACTACGAGCAGTACTTC,CASSPWTGLDYEQYF
NA,TRBV5-4,TRBJ2-5,NA,TGTGCCAGCAGCACTCCAGGGGACGGGGAGACCCAGTACTTC,CASSTPGDGETQYF
few,TRBV19,TRBJ1-4,NA,TGTGCCAGTACCCGCCCTGCGTACGGTGAAAAACTGTTTTTT,CASTRPAYGEKLFF
NA,TRBV7-2,TRBJ2-5,NA,TGTGCCAGCAGTTCCAAGGAGACCCAGTACTTC,CASSSKETQYF
NA,TRBV5-1,TRBJ1-5,NA,TGCGCCAGCAGTCCCTCTAGCAATCAGCCCCAGCATTTT,CASSPSSNQPQHF
NA,TRBV19,TRBJ1-2,NA,TGTGCCAGTAGGCCTACAGGGTCGGGCGGCTACACCTTC,CASRPTGSGGYTF
NA,TRBV29-1,TRBJ2-1,NA,TGCAGCGTTTCCTCCGACTTTAGCTCCTACAATGAGCAGTTCTTC,CSVSSDFSSYNEQFF
NA,TRBV28,TRBJ1-3,TRBD1,TGTGCCAGCAGCCGACAGGGGAGGTATAGGATCGGAAACACCATATATTTT,CASSRQGRYRIGNTIYF
NA,TRBV5-6,TRBJ1-4,NA,TGTGCCAGCAGCACAAGGAGGGTGTACAAACTGTTTTTT,CASSTRRVYKLFF
NA,TRBV11-3,TRBJ2-1,TRBD2,TGTGCCAGCAGCGAGGGATCAGCGGGAGAAGCGAATGAGCAGTTCTTC,CASSEGSAGEANEQFF
NA,TRBV28,TRBJ1-5,NA,TGTGCCGGCCAACTTACAGGGAATCAGCCCCAGCATTTT,CAGQLTGNQPQHF
NA,TRBV7-3,TRBJ2-1,TRBD1,TGTGCCAGCAGCCTGGGACAGGGGGCCGAGAATGAGCAGTTCTTC,CASSLGQGAENEQFF
NA,TRBV19,TRBJ2-1,NA,TGTGCCAGTAGTATAGATTCCAGGGGACTCTACAATGAGCAGTTCTTC,CASSIDSRGLYNEQFF
once,TRBV7-3,TRBJ2-1,TRBD2,TGTGCCAGCAGCTTAGCTCAAGGGACTAGCGGCCGGGCGGAGCAGTTCTTC,CASSLAQGTSGRAEQFF
NA,TRBV7-9,TRBJ2-7,NA,TGTGCCAAAACGACGGGAATGCCGTCCGAGCAGTACTTC,CAKTTGMPSEQYF
NA,TRBV18,TRBJ2-5,NA,TGTGCCAGCTCACCCTATCCCGGATGGGAGACCCAGTACTTC,CASSPYPGWETQYF